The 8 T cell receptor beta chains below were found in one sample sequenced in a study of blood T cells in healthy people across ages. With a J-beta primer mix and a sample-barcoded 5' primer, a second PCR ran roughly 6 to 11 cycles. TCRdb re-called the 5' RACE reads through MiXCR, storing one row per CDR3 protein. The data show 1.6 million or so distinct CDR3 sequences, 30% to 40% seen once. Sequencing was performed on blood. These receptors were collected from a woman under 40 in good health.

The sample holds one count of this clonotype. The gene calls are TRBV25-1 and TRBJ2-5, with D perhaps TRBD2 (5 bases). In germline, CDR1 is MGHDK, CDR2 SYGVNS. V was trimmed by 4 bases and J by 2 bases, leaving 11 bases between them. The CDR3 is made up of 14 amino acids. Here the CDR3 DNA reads TGTGCCAGCAGTGCACCACCGGGGCAAGAGACCCAGTACTTC. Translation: CASSAPPGQETQYF.

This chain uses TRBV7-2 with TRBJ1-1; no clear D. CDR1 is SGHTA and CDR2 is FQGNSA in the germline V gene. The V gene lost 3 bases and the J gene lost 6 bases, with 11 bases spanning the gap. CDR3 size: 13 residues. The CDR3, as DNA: TGTGCCAGCAGCTTGGACCCCTCCTCTGAAGCTTTCTTT. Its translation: CASSLDPSSEAFF.

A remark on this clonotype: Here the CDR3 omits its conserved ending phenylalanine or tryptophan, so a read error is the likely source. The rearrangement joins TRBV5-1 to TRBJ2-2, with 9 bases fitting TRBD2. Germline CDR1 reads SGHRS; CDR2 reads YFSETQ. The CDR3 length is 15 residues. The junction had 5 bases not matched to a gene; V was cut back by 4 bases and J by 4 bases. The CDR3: CASSLAGKPTGELFC. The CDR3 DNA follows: TGCGCCAGCAGCCTAGCGGGAAAACCCACCGGGGAGCTGTTTTGT.

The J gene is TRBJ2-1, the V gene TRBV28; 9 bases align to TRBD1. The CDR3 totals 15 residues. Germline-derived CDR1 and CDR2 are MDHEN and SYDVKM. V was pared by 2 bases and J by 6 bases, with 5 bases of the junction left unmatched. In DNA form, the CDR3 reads TGTGCCAGCAGTTTACCTGGGACAGGGATCAATGAGCAGTTCTTC. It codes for CASSLPGTGINEQFF.

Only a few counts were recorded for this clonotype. The CDR3 here is CASSYSGLAGGHYNEQYF. For the CDR3, the DNA is TGTGCCAGCAGTTACTCGGGTCTAGCGGGAGGTCACTACAATGAGCAGTACTTC. The chain recombines TRBV6-5 with TRBJ2-1, with TRBD2 identical over 11 bases. Judging by the DNA end, TRBJ2-7 fits better; the J call may be wrong. CDR1 and CDR2 (germline): MNHEY, SVGAGI. The CDR3 runs to 18 residues.

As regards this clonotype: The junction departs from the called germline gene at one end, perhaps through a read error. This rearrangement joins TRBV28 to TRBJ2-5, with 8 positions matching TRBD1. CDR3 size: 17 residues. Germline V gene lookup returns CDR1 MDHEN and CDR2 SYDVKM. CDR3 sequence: CASSHAGRSRGQATQYF. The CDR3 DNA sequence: TGTGCCAGCAGCCATGCCGGCCGGTCCAGGGGGCAAGCGACCCAGTACTTC.

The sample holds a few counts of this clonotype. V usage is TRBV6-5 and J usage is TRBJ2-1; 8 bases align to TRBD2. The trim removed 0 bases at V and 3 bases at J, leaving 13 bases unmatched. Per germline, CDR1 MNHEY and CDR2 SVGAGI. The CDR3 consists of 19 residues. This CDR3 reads CASSYSTGTRVRGYNEQFF. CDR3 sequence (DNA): TGTGCCAGCAGTTACTCGACCGGGACTAGAGTGAGGGGCTACAATGAGCAGTTCTTC.

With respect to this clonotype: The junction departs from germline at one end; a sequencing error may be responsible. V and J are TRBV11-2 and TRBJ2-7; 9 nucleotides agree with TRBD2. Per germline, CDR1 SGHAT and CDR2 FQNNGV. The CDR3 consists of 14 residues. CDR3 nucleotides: TGTGCCAGCAGTAGTAGCGGGGGCCCCTACGGGCAGTACTTC. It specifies CASSSSGGPYGQYF.